This entry is about one TCR beta chain. Its antigen is undetermined. TCRdb keeps only in-frame clones here, not all; method: immunoSEQ multiplex PCR. This sample yields roughly 150,000 clones, of which about 90% are seen a single time; roughly 4.6% belongs to the top ten. This sample is part of a study of T cell responses to AZD1222 COVID-19 vaccine. Across the whole study: It was second doses at about 4 or about 12 weeks that were pooled.

Study-wide results and caveats: Among AZD1222 vaccinees, only 5 to 7 were seropositive at baseline.

Germline lookup yields CDR1 SGHRS and CDR2 YFSETQ. The V and J ends lost 3 bases and 0 bases, in that order; junction bases with no gene match: 9. The CDR3 is 17 amino acids. The V gene is TRBV5-1, the J gene TRBJ2-3; 8 bases agree with TRBD2. The receptor's source is an adult in good health. Sequencing used peripheral blood, obtained on day 0 of AZD1222 vaccination. The CDR3 here is CASSSGLAGASTDTQYF. The CDR3 DNA is TGCGCCAGCAGCTCAGGACTAGCAGGTGCGAGCACAGATACGCAGTATTTT.